A selection of T cell receptor beta chains follows, all from one sample in a study of blood T cell repertoires in COVID-19. The table came from immunoSEQ multiplex PCR; TCRdb's copy has only in-frame clones and leaves some out. Of 400,000 to 550,000 clones in the sample, roughly 90% were seen once. Input material: peripheral blood. These receptors were collected from a woman under 40 with acute or convalescent COVID-19. The CDR3 runs from the conserved cysteine through the conserved F or W. The D gene is left open where the match is weak. Clone size is stated in some rows and not others, as once, few, many or a class when expanded.

abundance: NA; j_gene: TRBJ2-7; d_gene: TRBD1; v_gene: TRBV5-8; CDR3aa: CASSSRTGGYEQYF; CDR3nt: TGTGCCAGCAGCTCGAGGACAGGAGGCTACGAGCAGTACTTC
abundance: NA; j_gene: TRBJ2-7; d_gene: NA; v_gene: TRBV5-1; CDR3aa: CASRRLFAGQSSYEQYF; CDR3nt: TGCGCCAGCCGACGGTTGTTCGCGGGACAGAGCTCCTACGAGCAGTACTTC
abundance: NA; j_gene: TRBJ2-1; d_gene: TRBD2; v_gene: TRBV5-1; CDR3aa: CASSPASGGAGEQFF; CDR3nt: TGCGCCAGCAGCCCCGCCAGCGGGGGGGCCGGTGAGCAGTTCTTC
abundance: NA; j_gene: TRBJ2-3; d_gene: TRBD2; v_gene: TRBV7-2; CDR3aa: CASSQTSGGAFNTQYF; CDR3nt: TGTGCCAGCAGCCAGACTAGCGGGGGGGCGTTCAATACGCAGTATTTT
abundance: NA; j_gene: TRBJ1-6; d_gene: NA; v_gene: TRBV6-1; CDR3aa: CASSEGTRVSPLHF; CDR3nt: TGTGCCAGCAGTGAGGGGACAAGAGTTTCACCCCTCCACTTT
abundance: NA; j_gene: TRBJ2-2; d_gene: TRBD2; v_gene: TRBV7-2; CDR3aa: CASSLAPPAGGPVGGELFF; CDR3nt: TGTGCCAGCAGCTTAGCACCCCCGGCGGGGGGGCCGGTTGGCGGGGAGCTGTTTTTT
abundance: NA; j_gene: TRBJ2-7; d_gene: TRBD1; v_gene: TRBV27; CDR3aa: CASSFGQGPYEQYF; CDR3nt: TGTGCCAGCAGTTTCGGACAGGGTCCCTACGAGCAGTACTTC
abundance: NA; j_gene: TRBJ1-1; d_gene: TRBD1; v_gene: TRBV19; CDR3aa: CASSPTDRVNTEAFF; CDR3nt: TGTGCCAGTAGTCCAACGGACAGGGTGAACACTGAAGCTTTCTTT
abundance: NA; j_gene: TRBJ1-2; d_gene: NA; v_gene: TRBV7-3; CDR3aa: CASSSDINYGYTF; CDR3nt: TGTGCCAGCAGCTCTGACATCAACTATGGCTACACCTTC
abundance: NA; j_gene: TRBJ2-2; d_gene: NA; v_gene: TRBV30; CDR3aa: CAWTGVAGELFF; CDR3nt: TGTGCCTGGACAGGGGTCGCCGGGGAGCTGTTTTTT
abundance: NA; j_gene: TRBJ2-3; d_gene: NA; v_gene: TRBV7-2; CDR3aa: CASSGGSTDTQYF; CDR3nt: TGTGCCAGCAGCGGGGGGAGCACAGATACGCAGTATTTT
abundance: NA; j_gene: TRBJ1-2; d_gene: NA; v_gene: TRBV7-2; CDR3aa: CASSLSLNINYGYTF; CDR3nt: TGTGCCAGCAGCTTATCGTTAAACATTAACTATGGCTACACCTTC
abundance: NA; j_gene: TRBJ2-1; d_gene: NA; v_gene: TRBV5-1; CDR3aa: CASSLEQVIDEQFF; CDR3nt: TGCGCCAGCAGCTTGGAACAGGTCATCGATGAGCAGTTCTTC
abundance: NA; j_gene: TRBJ2-7; d_gene: NA; v_gene: TRBV5-1; CDR3aa: CASSLTDSHEQYF; CDR3nt: TGCGCCAGCAGCCTGACGGACAGCCACGAGCAGTACTTC
abundance: NA; j_gene: TRBJ2-7; d_gene: NA; v_gene: TRBV12-5; CDR3aa: CASGLVLGQMRWEQYF; CDR3nt: TGTGCTAGTGGTTTGGTCCTTGGACAGATGAGGTGGGAGCAGTACTTC
abundance: once; j_gene: TRBJ1-6; d_gene: NA; v_gene: TRBV1; CDR3aa: CTSSRTVSNSPLHF; CDR3nt: TGCACCAGCAGCCGGACAGTAAGTAATTCACCCCTCCACTTT
abundance: NA; j_gene: TRBJ2-1; d_gene: NA; v_gene: TRBV4-1; CDR3aa: CASSQSDSTNEQFF; CDR3nt: TGCGCCAGCAGCCAATCCGACAGCACGAATGAGCAGTTCTTC
abundance: NA; j_gene: TRBJ1-1; d_gene: NA; v_gene: TRBV7-8; CDR3aa: CASSLFTEVTEAFF; CDR3nt: TGTGCCAGCAGCTTATTCACGGAGGTAACTGAAGCTTTCTTT
abundance: NA; j_gene: TRBJ2-6; d_gene: TRBD2; v_gene: TRBV24-1; CDR3aa: CATSDRGGGSGANVLTF; CDR3nt: TGTGCCACCAGTGACCGGGGGGGCGGTTCTGGGGCCAACGTCCTGACTTTC
abundance: NA; j_gene: TRBJ2-7; d_gene: TRBD1; v_gene: TRBV9; CDR3aa: CASSPRTGGRDYEQYF; CDR3nt: TGTGCCAGCAGCCCCCGGACAGGGGGGCGGGACTACGAGCAGTACTTC
abundance: few; j_gene: TRBJ2-7; d_gene: NA; v_gene: TRBV3-1/TRBV3-2; CDR3aa: CASSQDIGGYEQYF; CDR3nt: TGTGCCAGCAGCCAAGATATTGGAGGCTACGAGCAGTACTTC
abundance: NA; j_gene: TRBJ1-1; d_gene: TRBD1; v_gene: TRBV5-6; CDR3aa: CASSSDRVGTEAFF; CDR3nt: TGTGCCAGCAGCTCGGACAGGGTAGGCACTGAAGCTTTCTTT
abundance: NA; j_gene: TRBJ2-5; d_gene: TRBD1; v_gene: TRBV5-5; CDR3aa: CASNEGQGQETQYF; CDR3nt: TGTGCCAGCAACGAGGGACAGGGCCAAGAGACCCAGTACTTC
abundance: NA; j_gene: TRBJ2-4; d_gene: TRBD1; v_gene: TRBV27; CDR3aa: CASRRRQGVNIQYF; CDR3nt: TGTGCCAGCAGACGGCGACAGGGAGTGAACATTCAGTACTTC
abundance: NA; j_gene: TRBJ2-3; d_gene: TRBD2; v_gene: TRBV15; CDR3aa: CATGASGDRTDTQYF; CDR3nt: TGTGCCACCGGGGCTAGCGGGGACCGCACAGATACGCAGTATTTT
abundance: NA; j_gene: TRBJ2-2; d_gene: TRBD2; v_gene: TRBV5-1; CDR3aa: CASSPDAGGSSGELFF; CDR3nt: TGCGCCAGCAGCCCCGATGCGGGGGGCTCTTCCGGGGAGCTGTTTTTT
abundance: NA; j_gene: TRBJ1-1; d_gene: NA; v_gene: TRBV11-2; CDR3aa: CASSLDAVGARTEAFF; CDR3nt: TGTGCCAGCAGCTTAGACGCGGTGGGGGCGCGCACTGAAGCTTTCTTT
abundance: NA; j_gene: TRBJ2-3; d_gene: NA; v_gene: TRBV30; CDR3aa: CACPGVHADTQYF; CDR3nt: TGTGCCTGCCCAGGGGTTCACGCAGATACGCAGTATTTT
abundance: NA; j_gene: TRBJ1-1; d_gene: NA; v_gene: TRBV6-5; CDR3aa: CALFLFGGRSDEAFF; CDR3nt: TGTGCCCTGTTCCTCTTTGGGGGCCGGTCGGATGAAGCTTTCTTT
abundance: NA; j_gene: TRBJ1-1; d_gene: TRBD1; v_gene: TRBV12-3/TRBV12-4; CDR3aa: CASSPGTGAEAFF; CDR3nt: TGTGCCAGCAGTCCCGGGACAGGGGCTGAAGCTTTCTTT
abundance: NA; j_gene: TRBJ1-2; d_gene: NA; v_gene: TRBV7-9; CDR3aa: CASSLADSGANYGYTF; CDR3nt: TGTGCCAGCAGCCTAGCGGACTCTGGCGCTAACTATGGCTACACCTTC
abundance: NA; j_gene: TRBJ2-2; d_gene: NA; v_gene: TRBV7-9; CDR3aa: CASSRSGNAGELFF; CDR3nt: TGTGCCAGCAGCCGATCCGGGAATGCCGGGGAGCTGTTTTTT